This entry lists 11 T cell receptor beta chains sequenced from one sample in a study of shared clonotypes between healthy human individuals. The protocol was immunoSEQ multiplex PCR, while the TCRdb copy is restricted to in-frame clones and leaves out a portion. The sample shows about 450,000 clones, roughly 83% of them seen only once. The sequenced material came from PBMCs. These receptor sequences come from a woman in her thirties or forties in good health. Some clones in this sample may be carry-over from other donors' samples.

The chain recombines TRBV7-2 with TRBJ2-7; no clear D gene. In germline, CDR1 is SGHTA, CDR2 FQGNSA. CDR3 length: 15 amino acids. V was pared by 1 base and J by 2 bases, with 12 bases between. This CDR3 reads CASSLEKGPTYEQYF. DNA of the CDR3: TGTGCCAGCAGCTTAGAAAAAGGTCCCACCTACGAGCAGTACTTC.

The V and J genes are TRBV28 and TRBJ1-2; TRBD1 is a possible D gene (5 bases). From germline, CDR1 is MDHEN and CDR2 SYDVKM. Deletions cut 7 bases from V and 3 bases from J, with 18 bases between. The CDR3 consists of 15 residues. As DNA, the CDR3 is TGTGCCAGCACCAACCCCGACCCGGGACACTATGGCTACACCTTC. It yields the protein CASTNPDPGHYGYTF.

The V and J genes are TRBV6-5 and TRBJ2-6; 11 nucleotides align to TRBD1. This CDR3 region has 16 residues. The germline V gene has CDR1 MNHEY and CDR2 SVGAGI. The V segment lost 1 base and the J segment 7 bases; nucleotides outside the gene matches: 3. In nucleotides, the CDR3 is TGTGCCAGCAGTTACTGGACAGGGGGCAGAGCCAACGTCCTGACTTTC. Amino acids: CASSYWTGGRANVLTF.

The J gene is TRBJ2-2, the V gene TRBV21-1; TRBD2, the table's D call, was not compared with the DNA. TRBV21-1 corresponds to a pseudogene. The CDR3 totals 14 residues. The CDR3 sequence is CARPYRENTGELFF. In DNA form, the CDR3 reads TGTGCCAGGCCCTACCGGGAGAACACCGGGGAGCTGTTTTTT.

V and J are TRBV7-2 and TRBJ2-3, with TRBD1 as a possible D gene (5 bases). Trimming left V 3 bases short and J 6 bases short, with 13 bases between. Germline CDR1 is SGHTA and CDR2 is FQGNSA. The CDR3 has 14 residues. This CDR3 reads CASSFRTGSDTQYF. The CDR3 nucleotides read TGTGCCAGCAGCTTTCGAACAGGTTCCGATACGCAGTATTTT.

On this clone itself: Within the sample, other DNA sequences also encode this same CDR3. The V call is TRBV18, the J call TRBJ2-1; 10 bases line up with TRBD1. The V and J ends lost 3 bases and 4 bases, in that order; junction bases with no gene match: 3. The CDR3 is 15 amino acids. Germline assignment: CDR1 KGHSH and CDR2 LQKENI. The CDR3 DNA follows: TGTGCCAGCTCACCTGGGACAGGGGCATACAATGAGCAGTTCTTC. Translating gives CASSPGTGAYNEQFF.

Comment on this clone: One end of the junction does not line up with germline, which may come from a read error. The same CDR3 arises from other DNA sequences in this sample as well. This chain joins TRBV12-5 and TRBJ2-7; weak D call: TRBD1 (6 bases). The CDR3 runs to 14 residues. Germline assignment: CDR1 LGHNT and CDR2 FRNRAP. CDR3 amino acids: CASGLRQVSYEQYF. The DNA of the CDR3 is TGTGCTAGTGGTTTGAGACAGGTTTCCTATGAGCAGTACTTC.

The table lists this clone with a few counts. V is TRBV7-2 and J is TRBJ2-2; D is unresolved. This CDR3 has 15 amino acids. Germline CDR1 SGHTA, CDR2 FQGNSA. Trimming removed 5 bases from V and 1 base from J, with 11 bases in between. This chain's CDR3 is CASSPLRRNTGELFF. CDR3 DNA sequence: TGTGCCAGCAGCCCTCTAAGGAGGAACACCGGGGAGCTGTTTTTT. The full variable domain, its missing parts supplied by reference TRBV7-2 and TRBJ2-2, is GAGVSQSPSNKVTEKGKDVELRCDPISGHTALYWYRQSLGQGLEFLIYFQGNSAPDKSGLPSDRFSAERTGGSVSTLTIQRTQQEDSAVYLCASSPLRRNTGELFFGEGSRLTVL.

This clone was picked up a small number of times. The chain recombines TRBV27 with TRBJ2-7; TRBD2 agrees at 14 bases. The CDR3 loop spans 16 amino acids. From germline, CDR1 is MNHEY and CDR2 SMNVEV (reference sequence). V gave up 5 bases and J gave up 3 bases; unmatched junction bases: 6. This chain's CDR3 is CASSTRLAGGNYEQYF. As DNA, the CDR3 is TGTGCCAGCAGTACAAGACTAGCGGGAGGGAACTACGAGCAGTACTTC.

J is TRBJ2-4 and V is TRBV6-5; tentatively, D is TRBD2 (6 bases). The V gene lost 6 bases and the J gene lost 3 bases, with 15 bases spanning the gap. This CDR3 spans 15 amino acids. CDR1 is MNHEY, CDR2 SVGAGI, per germline. The CDR3 region has the DNA TGTGCCAGCAGGCGACTAGTTCTTGGCAAAAACATTCAGTACTTC. It is translated as CASRRLVLGKNIQYF.

V is TRBV9 and J is TRBJ2-3, with 13 bases fitting TRBD2. Germline assignment: CDR1 SGDLS and CDR2 YYNGEE. The J segment lost 3 bases and the V segment lost 5 bases, leaving 6 bases of the junction unmatched. The CDR3 has 16 residues. The CDR3 reads CASSYGLAGVTDTQYF. CDR3 nucleotide sequence: TGTGCCAGCAGTTATGGACTAGCGGGAGTAACAGATACGCAGTATTTT. Variable domain in full (rest from reference TRBV9 and TRBJ2-3): DSGVTQTPKHLITATGQRVTLRCSPRSGDLSVYWYQQSLDQGLQFLIQYYNGEERAKGNILERFSAQQFPDLHSELNLSSLELGDSALYFCASSYGLAGVTDTQYFGPGTRLTVL.